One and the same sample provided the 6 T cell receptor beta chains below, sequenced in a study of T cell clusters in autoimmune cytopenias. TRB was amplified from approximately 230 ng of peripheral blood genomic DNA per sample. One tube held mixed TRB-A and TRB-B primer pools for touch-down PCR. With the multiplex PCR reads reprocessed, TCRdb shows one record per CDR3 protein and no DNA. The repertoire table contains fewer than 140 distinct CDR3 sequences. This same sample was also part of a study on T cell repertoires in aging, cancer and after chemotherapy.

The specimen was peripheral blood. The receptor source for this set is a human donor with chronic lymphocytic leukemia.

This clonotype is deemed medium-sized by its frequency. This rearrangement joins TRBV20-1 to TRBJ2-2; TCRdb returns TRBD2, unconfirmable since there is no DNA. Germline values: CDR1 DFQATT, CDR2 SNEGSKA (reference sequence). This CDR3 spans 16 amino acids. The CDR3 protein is CSALKSGSGNTGELFF.

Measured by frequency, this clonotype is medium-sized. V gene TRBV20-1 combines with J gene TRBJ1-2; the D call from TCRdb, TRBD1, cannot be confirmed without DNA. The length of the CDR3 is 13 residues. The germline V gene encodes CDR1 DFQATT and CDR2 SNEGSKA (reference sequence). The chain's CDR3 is CSAWDSRGYGYTF.

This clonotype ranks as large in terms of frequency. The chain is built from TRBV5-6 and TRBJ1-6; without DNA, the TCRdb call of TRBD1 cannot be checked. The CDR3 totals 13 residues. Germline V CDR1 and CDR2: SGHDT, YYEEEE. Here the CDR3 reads CASSLPRNSPLHF.

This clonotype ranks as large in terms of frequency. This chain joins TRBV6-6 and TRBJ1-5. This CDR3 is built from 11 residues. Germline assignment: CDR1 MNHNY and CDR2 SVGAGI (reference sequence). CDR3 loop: CASRQNRPQHF.

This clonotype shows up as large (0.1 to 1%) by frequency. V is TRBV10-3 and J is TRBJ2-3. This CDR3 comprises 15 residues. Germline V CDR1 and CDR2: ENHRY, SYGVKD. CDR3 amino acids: CAISGRAPGTDTQYF.

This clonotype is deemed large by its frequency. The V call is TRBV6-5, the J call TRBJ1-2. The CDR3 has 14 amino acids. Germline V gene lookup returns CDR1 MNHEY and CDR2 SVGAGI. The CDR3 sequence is CASSYSRTNYGYTF.